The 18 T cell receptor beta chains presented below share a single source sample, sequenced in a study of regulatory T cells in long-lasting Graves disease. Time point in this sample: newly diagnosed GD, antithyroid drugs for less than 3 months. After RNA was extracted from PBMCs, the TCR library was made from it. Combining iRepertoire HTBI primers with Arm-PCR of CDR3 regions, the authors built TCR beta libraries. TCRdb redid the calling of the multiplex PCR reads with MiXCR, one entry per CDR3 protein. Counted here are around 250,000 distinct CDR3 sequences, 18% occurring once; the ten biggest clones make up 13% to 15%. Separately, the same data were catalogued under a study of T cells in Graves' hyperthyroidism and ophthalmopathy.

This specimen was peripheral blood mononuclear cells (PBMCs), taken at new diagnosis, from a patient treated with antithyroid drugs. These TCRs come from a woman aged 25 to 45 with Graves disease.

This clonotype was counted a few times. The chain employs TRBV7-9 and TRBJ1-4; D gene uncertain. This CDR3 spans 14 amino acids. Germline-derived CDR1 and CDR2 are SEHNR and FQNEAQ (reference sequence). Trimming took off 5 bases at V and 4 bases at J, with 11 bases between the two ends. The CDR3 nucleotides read TGTGCCAGCAGCCCGCCCCTGGGTAATGAAAAACTGTTTTTT. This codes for CASSPPLGNEKLFF. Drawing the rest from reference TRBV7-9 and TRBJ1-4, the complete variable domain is DTGVSQNPRHKITKRGQNVTFRCDPISEHNRLYWYRQTLGQGPEFLTYFQNEAQLEKSRLLSDRFSAERPKGSFSTLEIQRTEQGDSAMYLCASSPPLGNEKLFFGSGTQLSVL.

The CDR3 loop is CASSHLGGAKDNEQFF. The CDR3 DNA reads as TGTGCCAGTAGTCACCTCGGGGGGGCGAAAGACAATGAGCAGTTCTTC. The chain links TRBV19 to TRBJ2-1, with 8 bases matching TRBD2. After removal of 5 bases from V and 5 bases from J, the junction contained 11 bases not matched to a gene. The germline V gene has CDR1 LNHDA and CDR2 SQIVND (reference sequence). This CDR3 is built from 16 residues.

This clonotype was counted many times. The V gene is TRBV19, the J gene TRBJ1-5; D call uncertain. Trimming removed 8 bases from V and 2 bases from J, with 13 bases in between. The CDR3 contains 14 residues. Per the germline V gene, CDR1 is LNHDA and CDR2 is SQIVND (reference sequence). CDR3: CASLPSRGNQPQHF. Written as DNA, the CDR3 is TGTGCCAGTCTTCCCTCCCGGGGCAATCAGCCCCAGCATTTT.

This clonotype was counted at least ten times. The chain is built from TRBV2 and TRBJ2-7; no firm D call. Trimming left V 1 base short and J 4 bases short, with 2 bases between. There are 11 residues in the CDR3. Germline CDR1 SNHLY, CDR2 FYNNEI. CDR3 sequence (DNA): TGTGCCAGCAGTGAAGTTTACGAGCAGTACTTC. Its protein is CASSEVYEQYF.

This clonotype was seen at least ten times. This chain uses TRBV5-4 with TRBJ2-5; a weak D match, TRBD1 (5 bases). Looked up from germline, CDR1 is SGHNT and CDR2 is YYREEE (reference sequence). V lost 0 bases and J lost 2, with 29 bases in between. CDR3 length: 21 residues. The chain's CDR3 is CASSLVGVRSWGGAAQETQYF. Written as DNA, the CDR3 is TGTGCCAGCAGCTTGGTCGGTGTGCGGTCGTGGGGCGGCGCAGCACAAGAGACCCAGTACTTC.

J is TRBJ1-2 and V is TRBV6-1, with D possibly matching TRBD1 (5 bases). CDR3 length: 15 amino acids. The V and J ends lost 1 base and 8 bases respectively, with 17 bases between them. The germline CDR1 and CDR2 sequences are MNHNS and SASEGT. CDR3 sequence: CASSEVAGLGSGYTF. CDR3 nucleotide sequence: TGTGCCAGCAGTGAAGTCGCAGGGTTGGGCTCCGGCTACACCTTC.

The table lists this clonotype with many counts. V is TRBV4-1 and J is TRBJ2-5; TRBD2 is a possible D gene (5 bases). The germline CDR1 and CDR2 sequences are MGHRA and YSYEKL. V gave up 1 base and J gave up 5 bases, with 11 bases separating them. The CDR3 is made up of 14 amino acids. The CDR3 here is CASSQGGSSETQYF. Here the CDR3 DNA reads TGCGCCAGCAGCCAAGGAGGGTCTAGTGAGACCCAGTACTTC.

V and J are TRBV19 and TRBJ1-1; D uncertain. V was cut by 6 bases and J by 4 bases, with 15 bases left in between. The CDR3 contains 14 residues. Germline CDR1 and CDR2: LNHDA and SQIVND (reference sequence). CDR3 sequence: CASRFIGGSTEAFF. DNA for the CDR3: TGTGCCAGTAGATTTATCGGAGGGAGCACTGAAGCTTTCTTT.

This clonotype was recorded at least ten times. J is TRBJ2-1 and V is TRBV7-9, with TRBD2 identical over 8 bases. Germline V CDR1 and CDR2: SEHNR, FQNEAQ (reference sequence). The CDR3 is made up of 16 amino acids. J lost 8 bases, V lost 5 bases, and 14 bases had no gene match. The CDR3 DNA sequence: TGTGCCAGCAGCCCCCTTCGGGGACTAGTTCCCCATGAGCAGTTCTTC. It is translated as CASSPLRGLVPHEQFF.

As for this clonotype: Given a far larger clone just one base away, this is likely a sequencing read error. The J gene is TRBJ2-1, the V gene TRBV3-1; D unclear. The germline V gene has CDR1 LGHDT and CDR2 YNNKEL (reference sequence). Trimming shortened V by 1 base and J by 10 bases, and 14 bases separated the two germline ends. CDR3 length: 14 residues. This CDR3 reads CASSQGYSTIEQFF. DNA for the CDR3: TGTGCCAGCAGCCAAGGATACTCAACTATCGAGCAGTTCTTC.

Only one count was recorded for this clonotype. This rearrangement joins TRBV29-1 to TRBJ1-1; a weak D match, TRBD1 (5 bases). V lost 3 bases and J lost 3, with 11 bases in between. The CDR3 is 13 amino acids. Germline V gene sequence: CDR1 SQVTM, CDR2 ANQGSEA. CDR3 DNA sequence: TGCAGCGTTGATCCTGCGGGACACACTGAAGCTTTCTTT. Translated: CSVDPAGHTEAFF. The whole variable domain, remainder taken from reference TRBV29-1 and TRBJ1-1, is SAVISQKPSRDICQRGTSLTIQCQVDSQVTMMFWYRQQPGQSLTLIATANQGSEATYESGFVIDKFPISRPNLTFSTLTVSNMSPEDSSIYLCSVDPAGHTEAFFGQGTRLTVV.

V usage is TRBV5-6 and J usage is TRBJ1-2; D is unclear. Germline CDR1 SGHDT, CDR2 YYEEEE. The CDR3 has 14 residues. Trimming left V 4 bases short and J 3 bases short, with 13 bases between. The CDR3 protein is CASSTRRADYGYTF. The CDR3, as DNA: TGTGCCAGCAGCACTCGACGGGCAGACTATGGCTACACCTTC.

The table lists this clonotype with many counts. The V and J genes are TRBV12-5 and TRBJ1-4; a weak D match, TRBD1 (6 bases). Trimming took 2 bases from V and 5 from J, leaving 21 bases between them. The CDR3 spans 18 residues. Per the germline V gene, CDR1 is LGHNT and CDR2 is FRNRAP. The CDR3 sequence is CASGLYRIEAGANEKLFF. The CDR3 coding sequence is TGTGCTAGTGGTTTGTATCGGATAGAGGCGGGGGCGAATGAAAAACTGTTTTTT.

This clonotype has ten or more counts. This CDR3 reads CASSSQGAGTDTQYF. CDR3 coding DNA: TGTGCCAGCAGCTCCCAGGGGGCTGGCACAGATACGCAGTATTTT. The chain combines TRBV7-2 with TRBJ2-3; 8 bases match TRBD1. The CDR3 spans 15 residues. V lost 4 bases and J lost 1; bases outside the gene matches: 4. CDR1 is SGHTA and CDR2 is FQGNSA in the germline V gene.

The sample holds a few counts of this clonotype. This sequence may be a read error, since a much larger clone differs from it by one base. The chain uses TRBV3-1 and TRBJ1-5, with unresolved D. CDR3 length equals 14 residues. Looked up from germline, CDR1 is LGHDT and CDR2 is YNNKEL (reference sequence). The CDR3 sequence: CASSQDPVNQTQHF. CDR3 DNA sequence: TGTGCCAGCAGCCAAGATCCAGTTAATCAGACCCAGCATTTT.

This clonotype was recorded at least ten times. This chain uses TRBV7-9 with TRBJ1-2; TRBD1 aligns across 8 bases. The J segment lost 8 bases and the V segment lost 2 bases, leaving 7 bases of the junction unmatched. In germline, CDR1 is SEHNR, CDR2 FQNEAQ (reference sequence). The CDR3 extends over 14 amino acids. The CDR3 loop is CASSLSTGVGGYTF. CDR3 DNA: TGTGCCAGCAGCTTATCGACAGGGGTCGGAGGCTACACCTTC. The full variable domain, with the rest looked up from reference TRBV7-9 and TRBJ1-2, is DTGVSQNPRHKITKRGQNVTFRCDPISEHNRLYWYRQTLGQGPEFLTYFQNEAQLEKSRLLSDRFSAERPKGSFSTLEIQRTEQGDSAMYLCASSLSTGVGGYTFGSGTRLTVV.

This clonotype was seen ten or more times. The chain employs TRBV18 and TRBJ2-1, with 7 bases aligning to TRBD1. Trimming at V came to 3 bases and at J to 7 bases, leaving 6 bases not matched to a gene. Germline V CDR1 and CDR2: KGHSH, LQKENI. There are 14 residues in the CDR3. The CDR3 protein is CASSPRQGRNEQFF. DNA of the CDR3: TGTGCCAGCTCACCGAGACAGGGTAGAAATGAGCAGTTCTTC.

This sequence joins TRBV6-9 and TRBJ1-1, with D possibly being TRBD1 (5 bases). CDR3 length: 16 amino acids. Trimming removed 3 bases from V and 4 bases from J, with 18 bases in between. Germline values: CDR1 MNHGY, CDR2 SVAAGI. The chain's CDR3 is CASSYMSGTGATEAFF. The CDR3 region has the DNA TGTGCCAGCAGTTACATGTCAGGGACGGGAGCCACTGAAGCTTTCTTT.